This T cell receptor (beta chain) was sequenced in a study of blood T cell repertoires in COVID-19. Whole-study context: COVID-19 samples, acute and convalescent, were from the United States, Italy and Spain.

Trimming at V came to 6 bases and at J to 10 bases, leaving 9 bases not matched to a gene. Germline V gene sequence: CDR1 LNHDA, CDR2 SQIVND (reference sequence). The CDR3 length is 14 residues. Generated by immunoSEQ multiplex PCR, the TCRdb table keeps only in-frame clones and is missing some. The sample carries 430,000 or so clones, 70% to 90% recorded once. The gene calls are TRBV19 and TRBJ1-6; 7 bases fit TRBD1. The origin of this receptor is a man between 18 and 29 years old with COVID-19, enrolled during active disease. The material sequenced was peripheral blood. CDR3 sequence: CASSPDRARSPLHF. The CDR3 DNA sequence: TGTGCCAGTAGCCCTGACAGGGCTCGGTCACCCCTCCACTTT.